The 9 T cell receptor beta chains given below trace back to one sample, sequenced in a study of human thymus T cells. Profiled with immunoSEQ multiplex PCR; TCRdb holds only in-frame clones, not every one. Of some 120,000 clones listed, 90% to 95% are singletons. From resections taken during corrective heart surgery, the thymus tissue was obtained. Sequenced material: thymus tissue. The receptors come from a boy younger than two with a congenital heart defect but otherwise immunologically healthy.

The gene calls are TRBV4-1 and TRBJ2-1; no definite D call. The CDR3 has 14 amino acids. V was trimmed by 0 bases and J by 6 bases, leaving 9 bases between them. Germline V gives CDR1 MGHRA, CDR2 YSYEKL. CDR3 sequence: CASSQDRSGNEQFF. The CDR3, as DNA: TGCGCCAGCAGCCAAGATCGTTCGGGCAATGAGCAGTTCTTC.

The chain carries TRBV19 and TRBJ2-5; 11 bases match TRBD1. This CDR3 spans 17 amino acids. Germline V gene sequence: CDR1 LNHDA, CDR2 SQIVND (reference sequence). The ends lost 2 bases at V and 5 bases at J; junction bases unmatched: 10. CDR3 nucleotides: TGTGCCAGTAGTATAAAGCTAAGGACAGGGGGCCTGGAGACCCAGTACTTC. Residues: CASSIKLRTGGLETQYF.

The V and J genes are TRBV4-2 and TRBJ2-5, with 10 positions matching TRBD2. This CDR3 region has 17 residues. CDR1 LGHNA and CDR2 YNFKEQ come from the germline V gene. The junction had 7 bases not matched to a gene; V was cut back by 1 base and J by 2 bases. Written as DNA, the CDR3 is TGTGCCAGCAGCCAAGTGACGGGACTAGCGACGCAAGAGACCCAGTACTTC. Translated: CASSQVTGLATQETQYF.

The chain joins TRBV10-3 to TRBJ2-5; D is tentatively TRBD1 or TRBD2 (5 bases each). This CDR3 has 13 amino acids. The V end lost 6 bases, the J end lost 3 bases, and 11 bases lay between the germline ends. Germline V gene sequence: CDR1 ENHRY, CDR2 SYGVKD. In DNA form, the CDR3 reads TGTGCCATCAGCGGGACGGGCGAAGAGACCCAGTACTTC. This codes for CAISGTGEETQYF.

The V gene is TRBV29-1, the J gene TRBJ2-3; D perhaps matches TRBD2 (5 bases). The CDR3 runs to 12 residues. Germline values: CDR1 SQVTM, CDR2 ANQGSEA. V was cut by 4 bases and J by 4 bases, with 9 bases left in between. The chain's CDR3 is CSVGAGADTQYF. CDR3 sequence (DNA): TGCAGCGTTGGGGCCGGGGCAGATACGCAGTATTTT.

This clone occurred once. This CDR3 is CASSPRRGPLYGYTF. In nucleotides, the CDR3 is TGTGCCAGCAGTCCCAGACGGGGCCCCCTCTATGGCTACACCTTC. V is TRBV27 and J is TRBJ1-2; D perhaps matches TRBD1 (5 bases). The CDR3 is 15 residues long. Germline V lookup: CDR1 MNHEY, CDR2 SMNVEV (reference sequence). Trimming removed 5 bases at V and 4 bases at J, with 17 bases between.

Regarding this clone: An end of the junction differs from the germline gene, which may be a read error. The sample has other DNA sequences that encode this CDR3 too. The chain couples TRBV5-6 to TRBJ1-2, with 8 nucleotides matching TRBD1. CDR3 length equals 12 residues. Germline CDR1 SGHDT, CDR2 YYEEEE. CDR3 DNA sequence: TGTGCTAGCAGACCGACAGGGGATGGCTACACCTTC. It encodes CASRPTGDGYTF.

The V gene is TRBV28, the J gene TRBJ2-7; the D gene is possibly TRBD1 (6 bases). CDR3 length: 12 amino acids. The V end was cut by 4 bases, the J end by 3 bases, with 7 bases between. Germline CDR1 reads MDHEN; CDR2 reads SYDVKM. In DNA form, the CDR3 reads TGTGCCAGCAGTTCAGGGGTCTACGAGCAGTACTTC. It translates to CASSSGVYEQYF.

The genes are TRBV4-3 and TRBJ1-3, with 9 positions matching TRBD1. CDR3 size: 21 residues. Per the germline V gene, CDR1 is LGHNA and CDR2 is YSLEER. V was clipped by 2 bases and J by 2 bases; unmatched bases: 19. The CDR3 loop reads CASSQRVSGWDRTGAGNTIYF. In DNA, the CDR3 is TGCGCCAGCAGCCAAAGAGTTTCTGGGTGGGACCGGACAGGGGCTGGAAACACCATATATTTT.